This passage covers 26 T cell receptor beta chains from one sample sequenced in a study of cytomegalovirus exposure and HLA in healthy donors. The primer mix had 60 Vbeta and 13 Jbeta primers. Sequencing was performed with immunoSEQ multiplex PCR; in TCRdb, only in-frame clones are kept and a portion is missing. The repertoire holds under 250,000 clones, with approximately 78% as singletons. Source material: PBMCs. All receptors come from a woman aged 40 to 50 in good health and CMV-seronegative.

This chain uses TRBV7-9 with TRBJ2-7; 8 positions match TRBD2. The germline CDR1 and CDR2 sequences are SEHNR and FQNEAQ (reference sequence). Trimming at V came to 5 bases and at J to 0 bases, leaving 12 bases not matched to a gene. This CDR3 region has 17 residues. The CDR3 DNA is TGTGCCAGCAGCCCCCAGCCTAGCGGGCAAGCCTCCTACGAGCAGTACTTC. Protein sequence: CASSPQPSGQASYEQYF.

The genes are TRBV27 and TRBJ2-7; 7 bases map to TRBD1. This CDR3 has 16 residues. V lost 5 bases and J lost 0; bases outside the gene matches: 10. Germline values: CDR1 MNHEY, CDR2 SMNVEV (reference sequence). The CDR3: CASSRSQGVISYEQYF. The DNA of the CDR3 is TGTGCCAGCAGTCGATCGCAGGGGGTGATCTCCTACGAGCAGTACTTC.

This clone was counted between two and nine times. The chain combines TRBV7-2 with TRBJ2-7; D possibly corresponds to TRBD1 (5 bases). The CDR3 loop spans 14 amino acids. V dropped 0 bases and J dropped 6 bases, with 12 bases sitting between them. Germline CDR1 SGHTA, CDR2 FQGNSA. The CDR3 sequence is CASSLAQGSGEQYF. As DNA, the CDR3 is TGTGCCAGCAGCTTAGCGCAGGGTTCGGGCGAGCAGTACTTC.

The chain links TRBV19 to TRBJ1-2, with 7 bases that match TRBD1. The CDR3 length is 14 residues. V was pared by 7 bases and J by 3 bases, with 8 bases of the junction left unmatched. The germline V gene has CDR1 LNHDA and CDR2 SQIVND (reference sequence). The CDR3 bases are TGTGCCAGTACCTTCCAGGGACAGCACTATGGCTACACCTTC. Its protein is CASTFQGQHYGYTF. Based on the CDR3 plus reference TRBV19 and TRBJ1-2, the full variable domain is DGGITQSPKYLFRKEGQNVTLSCEQNLNHDAMYWYRQDPGQGLRLIYYSQIVNDFQKGDIAEGYSVSREKKESFPLTVTSAQKNPTAFYLCASTFQGQHYGYTFGSGTRLTVV.

V gene TRBV30 combines with J gene TRBJ2-7, with D perhaps TRBD1 (6 bases). V gave up 8 bases and J gave up 2 bases, with 16 bases separating them. The germline CDR1 and CDR2 sequences are GTSNPN and SVGIG (reference sequence). The CDR3 is 13 amino acids. The CDR3 region has the DNA TGTGCCCGGCAGGGGCGGCACCCCTACGAGCAGTACTTC. This gives the protein CARQGRHPYEQYF.

This sequence joins TRBV7-7 and TRBJ2-5; the D gene is possibly TRBD1 (6 bases). The V gene lost 1 base and the J gene lost 1 base, with 10 bases spanning the gap. The length of the CDR3 is 15 residues. Looked up from germline, CDR1 is SSHAT and CDR2 is FNYEAQ (reference sequence). The CDR3 sequence: CASSLGQAPQETQYF. The CDR3 DNA reads as TGTGCCAGCAGCTTAGGACAGGCTCCCCAAGAGACCCAGTACTTC.

The rearrangement links TRBV5-1 to TRBJ1-1; D perhaps matches TRBD1 (5 bases). This CDR3 is built from 13 residues. The germline V gene has CDR1 SGHRS and CDR2 YFSETQ. The ends were cut back, 0 bases at V and 7 bases at J, with 10 bases in the middle. The CDR3 protein is CASSLEGASEAFF. Here the CDR3 DNA reads TGCGCCAGCAGCTTGGAAGGGGCCAGTGAAGCTTTCTTT.

The chain couples TRBV2 to TRBJ2-2; D is ambiguous. The germline CDR1 and CDR2 sequences are SNHLY and FYNNEI. The CDR3 extends over 14 amino acids. V was cut by 1 base and J by 8 bases, with 11 bases left in between. The DNA of the CDR3 is TGTGCCAGCAGTGAAGTCCCCCCCCCTGGGGAGCTGTTTTTT. Amino acid sequence: CASSEVPPPGELFF.

The chain links TRBV6-1 to TRBJ2-3; D uncertain. The germline V and J ends were trimmed by 2 bases and 2 bases, with 8 bases remaining between them. CDR3 length: 14 amino acids. Per the germline V gene, CDR1 is MNHNS and CDR2 is SASEGT. The CDR3 region is CASSESWATDTQYF. CDR3 bases: TGTGCCAGCAGTGAATCGTGGGCCACAGATACGCAGTATTTT.

CDR3 region: CASSEGPGGAGNTIYF. Written as DNA, the CDR3 is TGTGCCAGCAGTGAAGGTCCAGGGGGCGCAGGAAACACCATATATTTT. This chain connects TRBV2 to TRBJ1-3, with 8 bases matching TRBD1. There are 16 residues in the CDR3. Germline lookup yields CDR1 SNHLY and CDR2 FYNNEI. V shed 1 base, J shed 4 bases, and the junction held 6 bases outside the gene matches.

This clone came up a few times. This chain connects TRBV4-1 to TRBJ1-1, with TRBD1 matching over 7 bases. V shed 8 bases and J 1 base; nucleotides not matched to a gene: 10. The CDR3 loop spans 15 amino acids. From germline, CDR1 is MGHRA and CDR2 YSYEKL. CDR3 sequence reads: CASRYWTGKNTEAFF. CDR3 nucleotides: TGCGCCAGCCGGTATTGGACAGGAAAGAACACTGAAGCTTTCTTT.

The chain links TRBV11-2 to TRBJ2-1; 9 bases align to TRBD1. From germline, CDR1 is SGHAT and CDR2 FQNNGV. The CDR3 loop spans 14 amino acids. The ends lost 0 bases at V and 8 bases at J; junction bases unmatched: 2. In DNA form, the CDR3 reads TGTGCCAGCAGCTTAGAAACAGGGGGCGATGAGCAGTTCTTC. Amino acids: CASSLETGGDEQFF.

The chain carries TRBV14 and TRBJ1-3, with D unclear. The CDR3 runs 15 residues. V lost 4 bases, J lost 2 bases, and 12 bases lay in between. Germline V gene sequence: CDR1 SGHDN, CDR2 FVKESK. This CDR3 reads CASSPREPTGNTIYF. CDR3 sequence (DNA): TGTGCCAGCAGCCCACGGGAGCCCACTGGAAACACCATATATTTT.

The chain has TRBV29-1 and TRBJ2-3, with 14 bases aligning to TRBD2. The CDR3 consists of 18 residues. V trimming: 0 bases; J trimming: 5 bases; junction bases outside the gene matches: 10. Germline V gene lookup returns CDR1 SQVTM and CDR2 ANQGSEA. The DNA for the CDR3 is TGCAGCGTTGAAGACAATGGGGGACTAGCGGGAGTTCTAGATACGCAGTATTTT. It specifies CSVEDNGGLAGVLDTQYF.

J is TRBJ1-2 and V is TRBV14, with D maybe TRBD1 (6 bases). The CDR3 covers 13 residues. CDR1 and CDR2 (germline): SGHDN, FVKESK. V gave up 3 bases and J gave up 7 bases, with 12 bases separating them. CDR3 protein: CASSQAGTSGYTF. CDR3 nucleotides: TGTGCCAGCAGCCAGGCCGGGACATCTGGCTACACCTTC. Combining the CDR3 with reference TRBV14 and TRBJ1-2 gives the whole variable domain EAGVTQFPSHSVIEKGQTVTLRCDPISGHDNLYWYRRVMGKEIKFLLHFVKESKQDESGMPNNRFLAERTGGTYSTLKVQPAELEDSGVYFCASSQAGTSGYTFGSGTRLTVV.

DNA of the CDR3: TGTGCCAGTAGTATGAGCCTGAACACTGAAGCTTTCTTT. Its protein is CASSMSLNTEAFF. This chain links TRBV19 with TRBJ1-1; D unresolved. Germline values: CDR1 LNHDA, CDR2 SQIVND (reference sequence). This CDR3 is built from 13 residues. V gave up 3 bases and J gave up 0 bases, with 5 bases separating them.

This sequence joins TRBV7-6 and TRBJ2-1, with 7 bases aligning to TRBD2. After removal of 5 bases from V and 1 base from J, the junction contained 8 bases not matched to a gene. Germline V CDR1 and CDR2: SGHVS, FNYEAQ. This CDR3 spans 16 amino acids. CDR3 sequence (DNA): TGTGCCAGCAGCCGTGGGAGGGCCATATCCTACAATGAGCAGTTCTTC. Translating it yields CASSRGRAISYNEQFF.

The V gene is TRBV19, the J gene TRBJ1-2, with TRBD1 identical over 8 bases. V trimming: 5 bases; J trimming: 0 bases; junction bases outside the gene matches: 2. The CDR3 spans 14 residues. Germline CDR1 reads LNHDA; CDR2 reads SQIVND (reference sequence). CDR3 in amino acids: CASSLDRANYGYTF. DNA for the CDR3: TGTGCCAGTAGTTTGGACAGGGCTAACTATGGCTACACCTTC.

Details on this clone: One junction end disagrees with the germline gene, perhaps due to a read error. The rearrangement joins TRBV28 to TRBJ2-5; the D gene is possibly TRBD2 (6 bases). Germline CDR1 reads MDHEN; CDR2 reads SYDVKM. CDR3 length equals 13 residues. The CDR3 loop reads CAVGGIIKETQYF. CDR3 coding DNA: TGCGCTGTTGGGGGGATAATTAAAGAGACCCAGTACTTC.

This clone was detected a few times. This sequence joins TRBV6-6 and TRBJ2-2; TRBD2 aligns across 7 bases. CDR1 and CDR2 (germline): MNHNY, SVGAGI (reference sequence). The CDR3 totals 13 residues. With 6 bases clipped from V and 6 bases from J, the junction kept 4 bases outside the gene matches. Here the CDR3 reads CASRPRGAGELFF. In nucleotides, the CDR3 is TGTGCCAGCAGACCTCGGGGGGCCGGGGAGCTGTTTTTT.

This chain connects TRBV27 to TRBJ1-5; TRBD1 matches 7 bases. The CDR3 extends over 17 amino acids. V gave up 0 bases and J gave up 0 bases; unmatched junction bases: 5. Germline V gene sequence: CDR1 MNHEY, CDR2 SMNVEV (reference sequence). CDR3 protein: CASSLSGGFYSNQPQHF. The DNA for the CDR3 is TGTGCCAGCAGTTTATCAGGGGGCTTCTATAGCAATCAGCCCCAGCATTTT.

This sequence joins TRBV7-6 and TRBJ1-1, with D unclear. The V gene lost 2 bases and the J gene lost 0 bases, with 25 bases spanning the gap. The CDR3 covers 20 residues. Per the germline V gene, CDR1 is SGHVS and CDR2 is FNYEAQ. CDR3 nucleotide sequence: TGTGCCAGCAGCTTAAGAGGGCCACTTGAGGCCCCGACTTTGAACACTGAAGCTTTCTTT. This sequence encodes CASSLRGPLEAPTLNTEAFF.

The V gene is TRBV28, the J gene TRBJ2-7; D ambiguous. Between the trimmed V and J ends, which lost 6 bases and 4 bases, there was a span of 13 bases. Germline V lookup: CDR1 MDHEN, CDR2 SYDVKM. CDR3 size: 13 residues. The CDR3 spells CASSNGGPYEQYF. In DNA form, the CDR3 reads TGTGCCAGCAGCAACGGTGGGCCGTACGAGCAGTACTTC. The variable domain in full, completed from reference TRBV28 and TRBJ2-7, reads DVKVTQSSRYLVKRTGEKVFLECVQDMDHENMFWYRQDPGLGLRLIYFSYDVKMKEKGDIPEGYSVSREKKERFSLILESASTNQTSMYLCASSNGGPYEQYFGPGTRLTVT.

The CDR3 DNA sequence: TGCGCCAGCAGCTTAGGGCCCCCCGGGAGGAGGGAGCAGTACTTC. Amino acid sequence: CASSLGPPGRREQYF. The J gene is TRBJ2-7, the V gene TRBV5-1, with TRBD2 matching over 7 bases. The germline V gene has CDR1 SGHRS and CDR2 YFSETQ. The CDR3 sequence is 15 residues long. With 2 bases clipped from V and 7 bases from J, the junction kept 12 bases outside the gene matches.

The chain recombines TRBV7-9 with TRBJ2-1; TRBD1 is a possible D gene (6 bases). Germline CDR1 and CDR2: SEHNR and FQNEAQ (reference sequence). This CDR3 has 15 residues. Trimming shortened V by 1 base and J by 3 bases, and 10 bases separated the two germline ends. The CDR3 region has the DNA TGTGCCAGCAGCTTAGGTCAGGGGCGCTACAATGAGCAGTTCTTC. The encoded protein is CASSLGQGRYNEQFF.

The chain is built from TRBV30 and TRBJ1-5; 9 bases fit TRBD1. From germline, CDR1 is GTSNPN and CDR2 SVGIG (reference sequence). V trimming: 8 bases; J trimming: 4 bases; junction bases outside the gene matches: 6. The CDR3 length is 13 residues. CDR3 amino acids: CASAGQGNQPQHF. The CDR3 DNA reads as TGTGCCAGCGCCGGACAGGGGAATCAGCCCCAGCATTTT.